The present T cell receptor beta chain was sequenced within a study of T cells in Graves' hyperthyroidism and ophthalmopathy. TCR beta CDR3 regions were amplified from RNA. First-round RT-PCR of the TCR CDR3 relied on the HTBI primer set. TCRdb re-called the multiplex PCR reads through MiXCR, storing one row per CDR3 protein. Here the sample spans approximately 410,000 distinct CDR3 sequences, roughly 14% being singletons. For this clonotype: What it binds is unknown.

V dropped 3 bases and J dropped 9; count of bases not matched to a gene: 14. Per the germline V gene, CDR1 is SGHNT and CDR2 is YENEEA. The CDR3 spans 16 residues. Study-wide points: From stable hyperthyroidism, ophthalmopathy was separated by a 13 V-J model. Most thyroid clonotypes with frequency above 0.001 were detected in blood.

Patients affected by ophthalmopathy presented a Clinical Activity Score of at least 3, a NOSPECS grade of at least 4, and disease duration below 3 months. The chain employs TRBV11-3 and TRBJ2-1; 7 bases are a match to TRBD2. This TCR derives from a man aged 18 to 30 with Graves' ophthalmopathy. The specimen sequenced was blood. This CDR3 is CASSFIAGEHPGEQFF. For the CDR3, the DNA is TGTGCCAGCAGCTTTATTGCGGGGGAACATCCGGGTGAGCAGTTCTTC. The full variable domain, with the rest looked up from reference TRBV11-3 and TRBJ2-1, is EAGVVQSPRYKIIEKKQPVAFWCNPISGHNTLYWYLQNLGQGPELLIRYENEEAVDDSQLPKDRFSAERLKGVDSTLKIQPAELGDSAVYLCASSFIAGEHPGEQFFGPGTRLTVL.